The 3 T cell receptor beta chains presented below share a single source sample, sequenced in a study of cytomegalovirus exposure and HLA in healthy donors. It was with 60 Vbeta and 13 Jbeta primers that the PCR ran. The method was immunoSEQ multiplex PCR; TCRdb's version includes in-frame clones alone and lacks a portion of them. The sample has under 250,000 clones; about 83% are singletons. The sequencing sample was made of PBMCs. Receptor source: a woman aged 45-59 years in good health and CMV-seropositive.

The V and J genes are TRBV6-6 and TRBJ2-3; TRBD2 matches at 7 bases. CDR3 length: 15 amino acids. V lost 6 bases and J lost 3; bases outside the gene matches: 9. Looked up from germline, CDR1 is MNHNY and CDR2 is SVGAGI (reference sequence). The CDR3 sequence: CASSLSPGLTDTQYF. The DNA for the CDR3 is TGTGCCAGCAGCCTTTCACCGGGACTAACAGATACGCAGTATTTT.

The rearrangement joins TRBV6-8 to TRBJ1-2; D may be TRBD1 (5 bases). Per germline, CDR1 MNHGY and CDR2 SAAAGT. This CDR3 has 16 amino acids. V lost 3 bases, J lost 6 bases, and 20 bases lay in between. CDR3: CASSYRGNEGPDGYTF. CDR3 coding DNA: TGTGCCAGCAGTTATCGGGGGAACGAGGGACCCGATGGCTACACCTTC.

The chain links TRBV28 to TRBJ2-7, with a weak D call TRBD2 (5 bases). With 5 bases removed from V and 5 bases from J, the gap between germline ends came to 10 bases. This CDR3 is built from 12 residues. From germline, CDR1 is MDHEN and CDR2 SYDVKM. CDR3 residues: CASSPGVNEQYF. CDR3 nucleotides: TGTGCCAGCAGTCCCGGGGTTAACGAGCAGTACTTC.